A single T cell receptor beta chain is shown here with its context. This record comes from a study of T cell changes during pregnancy in multiple sclerosis. The repertoire was sequenced with immunoSEQ multiplex PCR; TCRdb's copy has only in-frame clones and lacks some. The table shows roughly 87,000 clones, with just over 90% occurring only once. The sample was peripheral blood, taken in the third trimester of pregnancy. This clonotype was sampled from a female donor in good health, enrolled as a control in a pregnancy study.

As DNA, the CDR3 is TGCAGCGTTGAAGATCTCAGCGGCTCAGATACGCAGTATTTT. Translating it yields CSVEDLSGSDTQYF. The rearrangement joins TRBV29-1 to TRBJ2-3, with D possibly being TRBD2 (5 bases). This CDR3 spans 14 amino acids. V dropped 0 bases and J dropped 4 bases, with 11 bases sitting between them. Per germline, CDR1 SQVTM and CDR2 ANQGSEA.